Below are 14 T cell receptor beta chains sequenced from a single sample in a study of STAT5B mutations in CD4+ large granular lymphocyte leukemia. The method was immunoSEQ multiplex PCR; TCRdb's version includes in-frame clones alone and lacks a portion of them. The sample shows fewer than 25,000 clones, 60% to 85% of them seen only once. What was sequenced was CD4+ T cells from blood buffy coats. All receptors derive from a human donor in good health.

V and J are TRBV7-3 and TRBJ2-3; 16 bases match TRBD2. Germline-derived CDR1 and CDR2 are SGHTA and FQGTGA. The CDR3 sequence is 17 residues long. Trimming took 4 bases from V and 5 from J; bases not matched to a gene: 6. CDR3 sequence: CASSSGLAGGTLDTQYF. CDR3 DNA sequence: TGTGCCAGCAGCTCGGGACTAGCGGGGGGGACCCTAGATACGCAGTATTTT.

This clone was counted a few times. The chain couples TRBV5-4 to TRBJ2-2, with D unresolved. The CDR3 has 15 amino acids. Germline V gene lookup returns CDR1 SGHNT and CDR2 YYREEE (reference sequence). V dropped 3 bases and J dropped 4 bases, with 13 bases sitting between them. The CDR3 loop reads CASSSQTLGTGELFF. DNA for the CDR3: TGTGCCAGCAGCTCACAGACTCTGGGCACCGGGGAGCTGTTTTTT.

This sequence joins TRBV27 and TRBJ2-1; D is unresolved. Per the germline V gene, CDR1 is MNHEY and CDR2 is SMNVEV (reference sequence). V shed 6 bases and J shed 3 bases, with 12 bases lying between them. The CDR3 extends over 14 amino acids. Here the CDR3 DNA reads TGTGCCAGCAGGGAACGGGCCATCTACAATGAGCAGTTCTTC. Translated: CASRERAIYNEQFF.

The CDR3 region is CASGLVSGANVLTF. Written as DNA, the CDR3 is TGTGCCAGCGGACTAGTCTCTGGGGCCAACGTCCTGACTTTC. The chain recombines TRBV2 with TRBJ2-6; 7 bases match TRBD2. The J segment lost 0 bases and the V segment lost 8 bases, leaving 1 base of the junction unmatched. Germline lookup yields CDR1 SNHLY and CDR2 FYNNEI. The CDR3 consists of 14 residues.

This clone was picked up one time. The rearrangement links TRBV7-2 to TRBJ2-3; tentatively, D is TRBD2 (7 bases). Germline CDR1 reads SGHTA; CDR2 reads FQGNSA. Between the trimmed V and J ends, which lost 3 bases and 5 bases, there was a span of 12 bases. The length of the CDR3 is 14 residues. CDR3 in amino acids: CASSLGGRKDTQYF. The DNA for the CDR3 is TGTGCCAGCAGCTTGGGGGGGCGCAAAGATACGCAGTATTTT.

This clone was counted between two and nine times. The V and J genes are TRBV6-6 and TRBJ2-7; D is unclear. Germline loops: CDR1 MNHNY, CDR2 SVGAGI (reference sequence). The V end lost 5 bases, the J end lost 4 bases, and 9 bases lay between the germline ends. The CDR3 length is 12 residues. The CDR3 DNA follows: TGTGCCAGCAGTCCCAGTAATTACGAGCAGTACTTC. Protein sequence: CASSPSNYEQYF.

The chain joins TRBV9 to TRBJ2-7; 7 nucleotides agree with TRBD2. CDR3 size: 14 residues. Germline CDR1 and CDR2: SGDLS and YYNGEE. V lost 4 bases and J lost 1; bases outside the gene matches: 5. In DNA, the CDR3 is TGTGCCAGCAGCATAAGCGGGGATTCCTACGAGCAGTACTTC. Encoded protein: CASSISGDSYEQYF.

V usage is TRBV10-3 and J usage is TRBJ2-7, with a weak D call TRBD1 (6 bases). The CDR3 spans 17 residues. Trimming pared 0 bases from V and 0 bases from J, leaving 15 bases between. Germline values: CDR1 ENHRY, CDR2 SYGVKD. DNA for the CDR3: TGTGCCATCAGTGAGTCGAAGGGATTGGACAGCTCCTACGAGCAGTACTTC. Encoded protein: CAISESKGLDSSYEQYF.

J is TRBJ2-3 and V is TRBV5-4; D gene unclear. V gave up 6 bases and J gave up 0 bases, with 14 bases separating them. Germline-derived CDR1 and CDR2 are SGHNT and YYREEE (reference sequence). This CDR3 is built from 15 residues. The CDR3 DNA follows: TGTGCCAGCACCCCGGCGGCTAGGAGCACAGATACGCAGTATTTT. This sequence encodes CASTPAARSTDTQYF.

CDR3 in DNA: TGTGCCAGTAGTATAGTAGGGGGGACAGGTGGAGGAAGCACTGAAGCTTTCTTT. This encodes CASSIVGGTGGGSTEAFF. This sequence joins TRBV19 and TRBJ1-1; 8 bases agree with TRBD1. Looked up from germline, CDR1 is LNHDA and CDR2 is SQIVND (reference sequence). Trimming took 1 base from V and 4 from J; bases not matched to a gene: 14. There are 18 residues in the CDR3.

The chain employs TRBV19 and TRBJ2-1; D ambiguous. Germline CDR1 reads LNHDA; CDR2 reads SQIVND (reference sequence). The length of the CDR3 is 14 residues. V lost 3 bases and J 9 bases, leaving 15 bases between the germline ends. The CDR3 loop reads CASSIWRKGGEQFF. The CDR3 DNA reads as TGTGCCAGTAGTATCTGGCGGAAGGGCGGTGAGCAGTTCTTC.

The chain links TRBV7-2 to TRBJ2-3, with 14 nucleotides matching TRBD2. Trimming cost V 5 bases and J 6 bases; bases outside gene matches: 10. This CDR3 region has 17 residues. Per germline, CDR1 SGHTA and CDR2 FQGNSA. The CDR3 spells CASSPQTSGGAWDTQYF. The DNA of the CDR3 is TGTGCCAGCAGCCCCCAGACTAGCGGGGGGGCTTGGGATACGCAGTATTTT.

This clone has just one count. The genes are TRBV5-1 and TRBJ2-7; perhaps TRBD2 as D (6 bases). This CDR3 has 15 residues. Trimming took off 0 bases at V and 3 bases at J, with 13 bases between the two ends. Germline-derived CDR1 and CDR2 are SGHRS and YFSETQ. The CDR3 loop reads CASSLGGTTSYEQYF. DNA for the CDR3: TGCGCCAGCAGCTTGGGCGGGACGACCAGCTACGAGCAGTACTTC.

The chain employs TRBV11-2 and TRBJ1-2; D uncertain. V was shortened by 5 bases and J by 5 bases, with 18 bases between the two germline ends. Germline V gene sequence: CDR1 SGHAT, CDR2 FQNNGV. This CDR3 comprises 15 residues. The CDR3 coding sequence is TGTGCCAGCAGCCTTAGGGCCCTCGCTCCTTATGGCTACACCTTC. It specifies CASSLRALAPYGYTF.